The TCR beta chain described here comes from a study of beta chain features in type 1 diabetes. Study information: Sorted cells numbering around 100,000,000 were examined across all samples. Study results and caveats: Across all four CD4+ subsets, people with type 1 diabetes showed modestly shorter TCRB CDR3s.

This CDR3 comprises 14 residues. From germline, CDR1 is SGHRS and CDR2 YFSETQ. The V end lost 4 bases, the J end lost 5 bases, and 14 bases lay between the germline ends. Concerning this clone itself: Its antigen is still unknown.

cDNA synthesis used the whole RNA isolate, giving expressed TCRB sequences. Profiled with immunoSEQ multiplex PCR; TCRdb holds only in-frame clones, not every one. The sample lists 450,000 or so clones; about 10% were seen once. Sequencing used naive CD4+ T cells from blood. The rearrangement uses TRBV5-1 and TRBJ2-3, with TRBD2 as a possible D gene (6 bases). The TCR sequence derives from a woman between 18 and 29 years old in good health. The CDR3 spells CASSDDPRGDTQYF. In DNA form, the CDR3 reads TGCGCCAGCAGCGACGATCCGCGGGGAGATACGCAGTATTTT.